Shown below are 5 T cell receptor beta chains from a single sample sequenced in a study of T cell responses to AZD1222 COVID-19 vaccine. Repertoires were generated with immunoSEQ multiplex PCR, while TCRdb's copy carries only in-frame clones and drops some. Counted here are tens of thousands of clones, 75% to 90% occurring once; the ten biggest clones make up 6.9%. The sequencing used peripheral blood, collected 28 days after the second AZD1222 dose. These receptors were taken from an adult who received the AZD1222 COVID-19 vaccine.

This rearrangement joins TRBV5-1 to TRBJ2-7, with 9 positions matching TRBD1. From germline, CDR1 is SGHRS and CDR2 YFSETQ. V lost 2 bases to trimming and J lost 3 bases; unmatched junction nucleotides: 3. This CDR3 is 14 amino acids long. CDR3: CASSLMTGGYEQYF. For the CDR3, the DNA is TGCGCCAGCAGCTTAATGACAGGGGGCTACGAGCAGTACTTC.

This clone was picked up one time. The J gene is TRBJ1-2, the V gene TRBV5-1; the match to TRBD1 covers 7 bases. CDR3 length: 16 amino acids. Germline lookup yields CDR1 SGHRS and CDR2 YFSETQ. The V gene end was trimmed by 2 bases and the J gene end by 5 bases; junction bases not matched to a gene: 12. In DNA form, the CDR3 reads TGCGCCAGCAGCTTACTGCCAGGTGGGACAGAATATGGCTACACCTTC. Its protein is CASSLLPGGTEYGYTF.

The V gene is TRBV5-1, the J gene TRBJ2-1; D is unresolved. Germline V lookup: CDR1 SGHRS, CDR2 YFSETQ. The V and J ends lost 3 bases and 6 bases respectively, with 10 bases between them. This CDR3 is 13 amino acids long. The CDR3 is CASSSVSANEQFF. In DNA, the CDR3 is TGCGCCAGCAGCTCGGTCAGCGCCAATGAGCAGTTCTTC.

The chain combines TRBV5-1 with TRBJ2-7; possible D gene TRBD2, 5 bases. There are 13 residues in the CDR3. From germline, CDR1 is SGHRS and CDR2 YFSETQ. V lost 4 bases, J lost 3 bases, and 11 bases lay in between. The CDR3 DNA follows: TGCGCCAGCAGCCCAGGACTGCTCTACGAGCAGTACTTC. Amino acid sequence: CASSPGLLYEQYF.

This chain uses TRBV28 with TRBJ1-4; D possibly corresponds to TRBD1 (5 bases). Trimming pared 2 bases from V and 8 bases from J, leaving 12 bases between. Germline V CDR1 and CDR2: MDHEN, SYDVKM. This CDR3 spans 14 amino acids. The CDR3, as DNA: TGTGCCAGCAGTTTACAGGGAGTACGGGAAAAACTGTTTTTT. It is translated as CASSLQGVREKLFF.